This T cell receptor (beta chain) was documented in a study of OX40 agonist ivuxolimab in advanced cancers. Turning to the study itself: Approximately 41% of patients had received prior checkpoint inhibitor therapy.

A remark on this clone: The antigen is undetermined.

TCRdb's table, derived via immunoSEQ multiplex PCR, lists solely in-frame clones and lacks some. The sample has about 73,000 clones; around 80% are singletons. The study sampled blood at baseline, cycle 4 day 1, and cycle 7 day 1. The CDR3 length is 15 residues. J was trimmed by 8 bases and V by 1 base; bases with no gene match: 6. CDR1 SGHVS and CDR2 FQNEAQ come from the germline V gene. Study-level findings and limits: More expanded clones were seen, on average, in CD8+ T cells than in CD4+.

The chain combines TRBV7-8 with TRBJ1-2; 11 bases are shared with TRBD1. The sample here was CD4+ or CD8+ T cells sorted from blood, taken in a trial of the OX40 agonist ivuxolimab. This receptor was obtained from an adult with an advanced solid tumor such as melanoma, head and neck, liver or kidney cancer. The CDR3 is CASSLGVGQGVGYTF. CDR3 sequence (DNA): TGTGCCAGCAGCTTAGGAGTGGGACAGGGGGTAGGCTACACCTTC. Full variable domain (rest looked up from reference TRBV7-8 and TRBJ1-2): GAGVSQSPRYKVAKRGQDVALRCDPISGHVSLFWYQQALGQGPEFLTYFQNEAQLDKSGLPSDRFFAERPEGSVSTLKIQRTQQEDSAVYLCASSLGVGQGVGYTFGSGTRLTVV.